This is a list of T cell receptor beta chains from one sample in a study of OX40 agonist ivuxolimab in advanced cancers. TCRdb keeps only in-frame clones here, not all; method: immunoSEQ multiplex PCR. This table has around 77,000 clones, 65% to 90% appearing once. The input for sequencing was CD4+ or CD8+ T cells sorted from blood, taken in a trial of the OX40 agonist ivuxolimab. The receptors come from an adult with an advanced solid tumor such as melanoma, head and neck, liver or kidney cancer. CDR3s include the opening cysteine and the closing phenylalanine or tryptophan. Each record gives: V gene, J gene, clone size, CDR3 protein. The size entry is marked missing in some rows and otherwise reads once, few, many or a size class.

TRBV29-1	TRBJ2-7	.	CSVVRESSEQYF
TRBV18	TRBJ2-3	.	CASSRGQRTDTQYF
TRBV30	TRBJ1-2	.	CAWSAGYGYTF
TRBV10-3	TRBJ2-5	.	CAIGGGRETQYF
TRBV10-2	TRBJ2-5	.	CASTRGLAAPGGETQYF
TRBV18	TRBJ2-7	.	CASSPDRASSYEQYF
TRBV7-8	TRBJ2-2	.	CASSVGQGRTGELFF
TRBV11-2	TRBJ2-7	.	CASSFGGNTYEQYF
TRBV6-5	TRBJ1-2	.	CASSYDGSYGYTF
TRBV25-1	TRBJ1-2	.	CASSKTDRAYGYTF
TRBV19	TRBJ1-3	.	CASSPGESSGNTIYF
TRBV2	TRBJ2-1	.	CASSEIGVGWDEQFF
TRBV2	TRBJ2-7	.	CASRTLWGGSSYEQYF
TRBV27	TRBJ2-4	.	CASRGTWGRGLENIQYF
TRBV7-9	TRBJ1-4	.	CASSTGTGGSTNEKLFF
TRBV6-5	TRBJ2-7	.	CASSYIRGEQYF
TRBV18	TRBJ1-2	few	CASSPSGFNYGYTF
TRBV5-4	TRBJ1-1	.	CASSLRHQNTEAFF
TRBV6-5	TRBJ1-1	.	CASRGLRERTLIAFF